This entry is about one T cell receptor beta chain. Its cognate antigen is unknown. These data belong to a study of T cell repertoires in cytomegalovirus infection. Across the whole study: Matching HLA type and CMV infection were both indicated by public TCR beta signatures. Study conclusions and caveats: Cumulative frequency (of public TCR beta family members) identified carriers of CMV plus the relevant HLA. Ex vivo responses were dominated by HLA-C-restricted CMV-specific TCR beta clonotypes.

TCRdb reanalysed the reads using MiXCR and keeps one entry per CDR3 protein. The sample has roughly 600,000 distinct CDR3 sequences, less than 25% seen once. This TCR came from a human donor in good health (CMV status not recorded). Some clones in this sample may be carry-over from other donors' samples. The sample taken for sequencing was CD8+ T cells from PBMCs.

The CDR3 region has the DNA TGTGCCAGCCTGGGAGGGGGAGGCACAGATACGCAGTATTTT. Translating gives CASLGGGGTDTQYF. V usage is TRBV28 and J usage is TRBJ2-3; TRBD2 might be the D (7 bases). The CDR3 runs to 14 residues. Trimming took off 8 bases at V and 1 base at J, with 13 bases between the two ends. Germline CDR1 is MDHEN and CDR2 is SYDVKM.